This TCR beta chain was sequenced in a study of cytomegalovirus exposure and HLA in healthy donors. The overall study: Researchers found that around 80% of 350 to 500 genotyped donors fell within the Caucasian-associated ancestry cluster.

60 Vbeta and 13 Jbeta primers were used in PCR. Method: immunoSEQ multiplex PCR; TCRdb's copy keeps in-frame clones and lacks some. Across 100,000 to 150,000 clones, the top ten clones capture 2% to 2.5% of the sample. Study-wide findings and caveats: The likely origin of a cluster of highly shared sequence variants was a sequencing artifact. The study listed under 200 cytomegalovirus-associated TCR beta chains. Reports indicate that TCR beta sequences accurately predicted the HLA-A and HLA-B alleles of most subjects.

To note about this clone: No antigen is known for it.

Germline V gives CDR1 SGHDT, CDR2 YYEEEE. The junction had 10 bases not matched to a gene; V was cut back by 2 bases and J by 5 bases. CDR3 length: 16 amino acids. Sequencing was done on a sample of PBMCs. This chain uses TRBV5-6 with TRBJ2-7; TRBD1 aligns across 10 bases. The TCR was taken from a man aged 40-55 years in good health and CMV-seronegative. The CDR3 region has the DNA TGTGCCAGCAGCTTAGGACCGGGACAGGGGATCGACGAGCAGTACTTC. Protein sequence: CASSLGPGQGIDEQYF.